This T cell receptor beta chain was identified during a study of T cell changes during pregnancy in multiple sclerosis (dated by TCRdb to about 2019). With regard to the full study: The study examined how the T cell repertoire changed over the course of pregnancy in women with multiple sclerosis.

This clone was picked up one time. Its binding antigen is unknown. Per-base qualities were not stored, and no clone one base away is much larger. Library preparation employed the immunoSEQ multiplex PCR assay. TCRdb holds this immuneACCESS table with in-frame rearrangements only. Some clones are missing; in checked studies, unresolved V genes explain under half, and the rest has no known cause. Recorded for this sample are 36,000 or so clones; around 90% of them occurred a single time. The top ten clones comprise under 0.75% of the sample. Per the germline V gene, WSHSY is the CDR1 and SAAADI is the CDR2. Trimming removed 6 bases from V and 2 bases from J; the gene matches leave 10 bases unexplained. Including the terminal cysteine and phenylalanine, the CDR3 comprises 18 residues. The read is trimmed to its CDR3 DNA, 54 bases read in frame from base 1.

The origin of this receptor is a female donor with multiple sclerosis, enrolled in a pregnancy study. The sequence joins TRBV10-2 to TRBJ2-3, and 14 junction bases match TRBD2. The sequenced sample was CD4+ T cells from peripheral blood mononuclear cells, obtained in the first trimester of pregnancy. The DNA is TGCGCCAGCAGGATAGGGACTAGCGGGAGAGAACCCACAGATACGCAGTATTTT. This is translated as CASRIGTSGREPTDTQYF.